Following are 30 T cell receptor beta chains from one sample sequenced in a study of blood T cell repertoires in COVID-19 (dated by TCRdb to 2019 to 2021). The protocol used for the library was the immunoSEQ multiplex PCR assay. In its TCRdb copy, this immuneACCESS table keeps in-frame sequences only and misses some clones. Where compared with another copy, unresolved V genes explain less than half of these, and the others have no known cause. A total of approximately 270,000 clones appear in this sample, about 90% of them only once. The top ten constitute 0.95% to 1.5% of the sample. The sequenced material came from PBMCs or T cells enriched from blood (not recorded which). The receptors stem from a human donor in a cohort exposed to, infected with or recovered from COVID-19 (not recorded which). The donor label of this sample is uncertain.

The V and J genes are TRBV19 and TRBJ2-7; TRBD1 matches 8 bases. Germline CDR1 and CDR2: LNHDA and SQIVND (reference sequence). The CDR3 is 13 residues long. V dropped 3 bases and J dropped 7; count of bases not matched to a gene: 5. The CDR3 loop reads CASSIGQGREQYF. DNA for the CDR3: TGTGCCAGTAGTATCGGACAGGGCAGGGAGCAGTACTTC.

The V and J genes are TRBV7-9 and TRBJ1-1, with D perhaps TRBD1 (5 bases). Trimming took 5 bases from V and 0 from J, leaving 13 bases between them. The CDR3 runs to 15 residues. Per germline, CDR1 SEHNR and CDR2 FQNEAQ (reference sequence). CDR3 nucleotides: TGTGCCAGCAGCCCCACAGGACCGATGAACACTGAAGCTTTCTTT. Protein product: CASSPTGPMNTEAFF. Full variable domain (outside the CDR3, taken from reference TRBV7-9 and TRBJ1-1): DTGVSQNPRHKITKRGQNVTFRCDPISEHNRLYWYRQTLGQGPEFLTYFQNEAQLEKSRLLSDRFSAERPKGSFSTLEIQRTEQGDSAMYLCASSPTGPMNTEAFFGQGTRLTVV.

J is TRBJ1-6 and V is TRBV2; D is possibly TRBD1 (5 bases). This CDR3 comprises 16 residues. Germline CDR1 is SNHLY and CDR2 is FYNNEI. V lost 6 bases, J lost 0 bases, and 12 bases lay in between. CDR3 DNA sequence: TGTGCCAGCAGGAGACAGACGAGCTCCTATAATTCACCCCTCCACTTT. Its translation: CASRRQTSSYNSPLHF.

The V and J genes are TRBV25-1 and TRBJ2-5, with TRBD2 matching over 10 bases. V lost 2 bases, J lost 5 bases, and 5 bases stayed unmatched. The germline V gene has CDR1 MGHDK and CDR2 SYGVNS. The CDR3 runs to 15 residues. The chain's CDR3 is CASSEVAGGLETQYF. The CDR3 nucleotides are TGTGCCAGCAGTGAAGTAGCGGGGGGTTTGGAGACCCAGTACTTC.

A single count supports this clone. The chain is built from TRBV5-4 and TRBJ2-2; D may be TRBD2 (5 bases). From germline, CDR1 is SGHNT and CDR2 YYREEE (reference sequence). V was cut by 0 bases and J by 1 base, with 10 bases left in between. The CDR3 extends over 16 amino acids. This chain's CDR3 is CASSLDGNQNTGELFF. The CDR3 DNA follows: TGTGCCAGCAGCTTGGACGGGAACCAGAACACCGGGGAGCTGTTTTTT.

The chain carries TRBV19 and TRBJ2-7; D might be TRBD1 (6 bases). The germline V and J ends were trimmed by 4 bases and 3 bases, with 19 bases remaining between them. The CDR3 sequence is 16 residues long. In germline, CDR1 is LNHDA, CDR2 SQIVND (reference sequence). CDR3 in amino acids: CASSTQGRGILYEQYF. The CDR3 bases are TGTGCCAGTAGTACTCAGGGGAGAGGGATCCTCTACGAGCAGTACTTC.

This clone appeared a single time. V and J are TRBV27 and TRBJ1-2; weak D call: TRBD1 (6 bases). The V end lost 3 bases, the J end lost 6 bases, and 14 bases lay between the germline ends. CDR1 is MNHEY and CDR2 is SMNVEV in the germline V gene (reference sequence). This CDR3 comprises 14 residues. The CDR3: CASSLRFTGNGYTF. The CDR3 DNA is TGTGCCAGCAGTTTGCGATTCACAGGGAATGGCTACACCTTC.

The chain recombines TRBV12-5 with TRBJ1-4; D call uncertain. Germline V lookup: CDR1 LGHNT, CDR2 FRNRAP. The CDR3 is 15 amino acids. V lost 1 base and J 0 bases, leaving 6 bases between the germline ends. The CDR3 reads CASGLGQSTNEKLFF. In nucleotides, the CDR3 is TGTGCTAGTGGTTTGGGGCAGTCAACTAATGAAAAACTGTTTTTT.

This sequence joins TRBV7-9 and TRBJ1-6; TRBD1 matches at 9 bases. The CDR3 contains 16 residues. Germline V gene data show CDR1 as SEHNR and CDR2 as FQNEAQ (reference sequence). V trimming: 5 bases; J trimming: 8 bases; junction bases outside the gene matches: 10. The CDR3 reads CASSKLGTGRHSPLHF. DNA of the CDR3: TGTGCCAGCAGCAAACTAGGGACAGGGAGGCATTCACCCCTCCACTTT. Supplemented by reference TRBV7-9 and TRBJ1-6, the full variable domain reads DTGVSQNPRHKITKRGQNVTFRCDPISEHNRLYWYRQTLGQGPEFLTYFQNEAQLEKSRLLSDRFSAERPKGSFSTLEIQRTEQGDSAMYLCASSKLGTGRHSPLHFGNGTRLTVT.

The chain recombines TRBV6-6 with TRBJ1-1; tentatively, D is TRBD1 (6 bases). The CDR3 runs 14 residues. Germline V lookup: CDR1 MNHNY, CDR2 SVGAGI (reference sequence). Trimming cost V 4 bases and J 2 bases, with 11 bases left between them. Here the CDR3 DNA reads TGTGCCAGCAGTTCCCCGGACAGTAACACTGAAGCTTTCTTT. It is translated as CASSSPDSNTEAFF.

This chain links TRBV6-2 or TRBV6-3 with TRBJ1-5; 7 bases agree with TRBD1. In germline, CDR1 is MNHEY, CDR2 SVGEGT. Trimming at V came to 6 bases and at J to 8 bases, leaving 7 bases not matched to a gene. This CDR3 has 13 residues. The CDR3 nucleotides are TGTGCCAGCAGCTCTACAGGGGTGGAGCCCCAGCATTTT. This codes for CASSSTGVEPQHF.

This clone is a singleton in its sample. The same CDR3 arises from other DNA sequences in this sample as well. The V and J genes are TRBV7-3 and TRBJ2-3; 9 bases are shared with TRBD2. Germline CDR1 SGHTA, CDR2 FQGTGA. The CDR3 is 14 residues long. V lost 3 bases and J lost 3; bases outside the gene matches: 1. The CDR3 loop is CASSLSGGTDTQYF. CDR3 sequence (DNA): TGTGCCAGCAGCTTGAGCGGGGGGACAGATACGCAGTATTTT.

The rearrangement joins TRBV9 to TRBJ2-1; no clear D. The CDR3 sequence is 17 residues long. Germline V lookup: CDR1 SGDLS, CDR2 YYNGEE. V lost 1 base to trimming and J lost 0 bases, with 14 bases between them. The CDR3 DNA is TGTGCCAGCAGCGTATCGCGAGACTTTAACTCCTACAATGAGCAGTTCTTC. Its translation is CASSVSRDFNSYNEQFF.

The CDR3 region is CATSPLQGNNSPLHF. Written as DNA, the CDR3 is TGTGCCACCTCTCCCCTACAGGGAAATAATTCACCCCTCCACTTT. The genes are TRBV6-5 and TRBJ1-6, with D possibly being TRBD1 (6 bases). This CDR3 contains 15 residues. The V gene's germline CDR1 is MNHEY and CDR2 SVGAGI. The germline V and J ends were trimmed by 10 bases and 5 bases, with 18 bases remaining between them.

The gene calls are TRBV19 and TRBJ1-4; D is perhaps TRBD1 (6 bases). Germline V CDR1 and CDR2: LNHDA, SQIVND (reference sequence). The CDR3 spans 14 residues. V was pared by 0 bases and J by 7 bases, with 9 bases between. CDR3 coding DNA: TGTGCCAGTAGTATAGATCAGGGGACTGAAAAACTGTTTTTT. This sequence encodes CASSIDQGTEKLFF.

This chain connects TRBV23-1 to TRBJ2-5; TRBD1 matches 12 bases. TRBV23-1 is given ORF status, its function remaining uncertain. V shed 11 bases, J shed 2 bases, and the junction held 15 bases outside the gene matches. The length of the CDR3 is 17 residues. For the CDR3, the DNA is TGCGCCGGATCAGTCCGGGACAGGGGGCGCAGGCAAGAGACCCAGTACTTC. Its translation: CAGSVRDRGRRQETQYF.

About this clone: The junction departs from the called germline gene at one end, perhaps through a read error. CDR3 coding DNA: TGTGCTAGTGGCCCGGACACTACTACTGAAAAACTGTTTTTT. Translating it yields CASGPDTTTEKLFF. This chain connects TRBV12-5 to TRBJ1-4, with TRBD1 as a possible D gene (5 bases). The CDR3 sequence is 14 residues long. Germline CDR1 and CDR2: LGHNT and FRNRAP.

The chain is built from TRBV7-2 and TRBJ2-5, with 9 bases lining up with TRBD1. Germline V gene lookup returns CDR1 SGHTA and CDR2 FQGNSA. With 4 bases clipped from V and 2 bases from J, the junction kept 5 bases outside the gene matches. The CDR3 sequence is 15 residues long. The DNA for the CDR3 is TGTGCCAGCAGCTCCGGACAGGGGTTACAAGAGACCCAGTACTTC. Amino acid sequence: CASSSGQGLQETQYF.

The chain employs TRBV11-2 and TRBJ1-4; a weak D match, TRBD1 (6 bases). This CDR3 spans 12 amino acids. With 5 bases removed from V and 8 bases from J, the gap between germline ends came to 9 bases. The germline gives CDR1 SGHAT, CDR2 FQNNGV. The CDR3 loop reads CASSERGEKLFF. As DNA, the CDR3 is TGTGCCAGCAGCGAAAGGGGGGAAAAACTGTTTTTT.

The rearrangement uses TRBV9 and TRBJ2-3; a weak D match, TRBD1 (5 bases). V lost 0 bases, J lost 3 bases, and 14 bases lay in between. The CDR3 totals 16 residues. The V gene's germline CDR1 is SGDLS and CDR2 YYNGEE. The CDR3 sequence: CASSVVDVGATDTQYF. The CDR3 DNA is TGTGCCAGCAGCGTAGTGGACGTTGGGGCTACAGATACGCAGTATTTT.

In DNA, the CDR3 is TGTGCCAGCAGTTTAATTTCTAGTAGCTACGAGCAGTACTTC. It yields the protein CASSLISSSYEQYF. The chain couples TRBV27 to TRBJ2-7; D gene uncertain. The CDR3 spans 14 residues. Trimming stripped 2 bases from V and 3 bases from J, with 11 bases between. From germline, CDR1 is MNHEY and CDR2 SMNVEV (reference sequence).

This chain uses TRBV7-2 with TRBJ1-1; D unresolved. This CDR3 region has 14 residues. Germline CDR1 and CDR2: SGHTA and FQGNSA. The V gene lost 5 bases and the J gene lost 1 base, with 11 bases spanning the gap. For the CDR3, the DNA is TGTGCCAGCAGCCAGCAACAGTCGAACACTGAAGCTTTCTTT. Encoded protein: CASSQQQSNTEAFF.

J is TRBJ1-6 and V is TRBV13, with no clear D. This CDR3 spans 15 amino acids. V lost 1 base to trimming and J lost 6 bases, with 10 bases between them. The germline V gene encodes CDR1 PRHDT and CDR2 FYEKMQ (reference sequence). CDR3: CASSLEHSGNSPLHF. CDR3 nucleotides: TGTGCCAGCAGCTTAGAACACAGCGGTAATTCACCCCTCCACTTT.

The CDR3 region is CASSPTGQGSYGYTF. The DNA for the CDR3 is TGTGCCAGCAGCCCAACGGGACAGGGGTCCTATGGCTACACCTTC. This sequence joins TRBV7-3 and TRBJ1-2; 10 bases are shared with TRBD1. The V gene end was trimmed by 5 bases and the J gene end by 4 bases; junction bases not matched to a gene: 7. In germline, CDR1 is SGHTA, CDR2 FQGTGA. The CDR3 is made up of 15 amino acids. Complete variable domain (other parts from reference TRBV7-3 and TRBJ1-2): GAGVSQTPSNKVTEKGKYVELRCDPISGHTALYWYRQSLGQGPEFLIYFQGTGAADDSGLPNDRFFAVRPEGSVSTLKIQRTERGDSAVYLCASSPTGQGSYGYTFGSGTRLTVV.

The chain combines TRBV5-1 with TRBJ2-1; D call uncertain. The CDR3 spans 15 residues. Deletions cut 0 bases from V and 2 bases from J, with 9 bases between. Germline values: CDR1 SGHRS, CDR2 YFSETQ. The CDR3 loop is CASSLVPTAYNEQFF. The CDR3 region has the DNA TGCGCCAGCAGCTTGGTGCCCACAGCCTACAATGAGCAGTTCTTC.

The J gene is TRBJ2-1, the V gene TRBV13; 12 bases align to TRBD1. The CDR3 is 19 residues long. CDR1 and CDR2 (germline): PRHDT, FYEKMQ (reference sequence). V trimming: 3 bases; J trimming: 5 bases; junction bases outside the gene matches: 14. CDR3 DNA sequence: TGTGCCAGCAGCTTGGGGGACAGGGGGCCCCGACTTTACGACAATGAGCAGTTCTTC. Translation gives CASSLGDRGPRLYDNEQFF.

V is TRBV19 and J is TRBJ1-3; D uncertain. Trimming took 3 bases from V and 0 from J, leaving 6 bases between them. The CDR3 has 14 residues. The germline V gene encodes CDR1 LNHDA and CDR2 SQIVND (reference sequence). The CDR3 loop is CASSIGISGNTIYF. CDR3 sequence (DNA): TGTGCCAGTAGTATCGGGATCTCTGGAAACACCATATATTTT.

The chain employs TRBV7-2 and TRBJ1-6; 7 positions match TRBD1. CDR3 length: 16 amino acids. The ends lost 5 bases at V and 9 bases at J; junction bases unmatched: 13. Germline V gene data show CDR1 as SGHTA and CDR2 as FQGNSA. As DNA, the CDR3 is TGTGCCAGCAGCCGGGGACAGCCGAGCCGCGGTTCACCCCTCCACTTT. This sequence encodes CASSRGQPSRGSPLHF. Full variable domain (remainder filled in from reference TRBV7-2 and TRBJ1-6): GAGVSQSPSNKVTEKGKDVELRCDPISGHTALYWYRQSLGQGLEFLIYFQGNSAPDKSGLPSDRFSAERTGGSVSTLTIQRTQQEDSAVYLCASSRGQPSRGSPLHFGNGTRLTVT.

The chain recombines TRBV6-5 with TRBJ1-4; weak D call: TRBD1 (5 bases). Trimming pared 7 bases from V and 5 bases from J, leaving 14 bases between. The length of the CDR3 is 14 residues. Germline values: CDR1 MNHEY, CDR2 SVGAGI. DNA for the CDR3: TGTGCCAGCACCCGAGACAGTCAAAATGAAAAACTGTTTTTT. It translates to CASTRDSQNEKLFF.

The V and J genes are TRBV7-9 and TRBJ1-4, with a weak D call TRBD1 (6 bases). Germline loops: CDR1 SEHNR, CDR2 FQNEAQ (reference sequence). This CDR3 has 17 amino acids. The V and J ends lost 8 bases and 8 bases respectively, with 27 bases between them. The CDR3 DNA sequence: TGTGCCAGCGCGCTGGGGGCAGGGCCAGGGAATGGGGAAAAACTGTTTTTT. Protein product: CASALGAGPGNGEKLFF.